This TCR beta chain was identified in a study of T cells in Graves' hyperthyroidism and ophthalmopathy. Study results and caveats: Most thyroid clonotypes that were expanded above 0.001 also turned up in blood.

TCR beta CDR3 region amplification was performed from RNA transcripts. TCR CDR3 regions were first amplified by RT-PCR with HTBI primers. Each CDR3 protein is one row after TCRdb ran MiXCR on the multiplex PCR reads. The table includes under 250,000 distinct CDR3 sequences, over 15% detected once. This clonotype was counted ten times or more. Its cognate antigen is unknown. Diagnoses were established using clinical symptoms, serum thyroxine and TRAb, thyroid ultrasound and orbital computed tomography. CDR1 LNHDA and CDR2 SQIVND come from the germline V gene (reference sequence). The CDR3 length is 16 residues. V lost 5 bases and J 2 bases, leaving 15 bases between the germline ends.

The chain uses TRBV19 and TRBJ2-2; no firm D call. The sequence was obtained from a man aged 45 to 65 with Graves' hyperthyroidism. The specimen was blood. In DNA form, the CDR3 reads TGTGCCAGTAGTCTCCGAAGTACGTCAAACACCGGGGAGCTGTTTTTT. Translation gives CASSLRSTSNTGELFF. Drawing the rest from reference TRBV19 and TRBJ2-2, the complete variable domain is DGGITQSPKYLFRKEGQNVTLSCEQNLNHDAMYWYRQDPGQGLRLIYYSQIVNDFQKGDIAEGYSVSREKKESFPLTVTSAQKNPTAFYLCASSLRSTSNTGELFFGEGSRLTVL.